This T cell receptor (beta chain) was recorded in a study of vaccination and CD4 T cells after COVID-19. Study details: With eight to ten mild cases and one severe, convalescent patients were SARS-CoV-2 positive by nasal swab PCR. The study, taken as a whole, reports: There was no significant change from about 20 to 38 median reactive clonotypes. A relatively small number of convalescent patients were studied, and no early post-infection timepoints were included.

Turning to this clonotype: Its target is not known.

Cultured CD4+ T cell DNA was sequenced using the Oncomine TCR Beta short-read assay. TCRdb redid the calling of the PCR reads with MiXCR, one entry per CDR3 protein. The sample shows 24,000 or so distinct CDR3 sequences, roughly 53% of them seen only once. Deletions cut 5 bases from V and 4 bases from J, with 8 bases between. The CDR3 is 12 amino acids. CDR1 is LNHDA, CDR2 SQIVND, per germline (reference sequence). Specified treatment: roughly 10-day PBMC culture with coronavirus spike peptide pools or control peptides (ViraFEST assay). Peptide-pool expansion of antigen-specific T cells preceded TCR sequencing in ViraFEST.

This TCR came from a human donor who had recovered from COVID-19. This rearrangement joins TRBV19 to TRBJ1-2; no firm D call. The sequenced sample consisted of CD4+ T cells from blood, cultured in vitro. CDR3 DNA: TGTGCCAGTAGTGCTCAGACCTATGGCTACACCTTC. Its translation: CASSAQTYGYTF.